Included here is one T cell receptor (beta chain) sequence, with context. TCR beta VDJ and CDR3 profiling used genomic DNA as template. TCRdb independently ran MiXCR on the reads; one entry per CDR3 protein. The data hold 310,000 or so distinct CDR3 sequences, with approximately 57% observed a single time. CDR1 is DFQATT and CDR2 is SNEGSKA in the germline V gene (reference sequence). The CDR3 is 10 amino acids. The V end was cut by 8 bases, the J end by 2 bases, with 6 bases between. This sample was included in a study of CD8+CD57+ T cells in acquired aplastic anemia. Across the study: DNA recovered from sorted CD4+ and CD8+ cells had a mean of about 3 ug.

Whoever was chosen for sequencing had shown CD8+CD57+ cell expansion by flow cytometry. The cohort consisted entirely of patients having severe acquired aplastic anemia. The V and J genes are TRBV20-1 and TRBJ2-5; D unclear. The TCR sequence derives from a human donor with aplastic anemia. The specimen sequenced was sorted CD4+, CD8+, or CD8+CD57+ T cells (not recorded which) from PBMCs. CDR3 loop: CSPMQETQYF. DNA of the CDR3: TGCAGTCCGATGCAAGAGACCCAGTACTTC.